Given below is one TCR beta chain in context. These data belong to a study of cytomegalovirus exposure and HLA in healthy donors. Each of the donors was a healthy bone marrow donor. Both 60 Vbeta primers and 13 Jbeta primers went into the PCR. TCRdb's copy holds only in-frame clones and misses some; the assay was immunoSEQ multiplex PCR. The sample lists approximately 70,000 clones, around 77% occurring once. Sequenced input: PBMCs. This sequence was found in a man in his fifties or sixties in good health and CMV-seronegative.

The CDR3 sequence is CASTGQTNTGELFF. In DNA form, the CDR3 reads TGCGCCAGTACTGGACAGACTAACACCGGGGAGCTGTTTTTT. The chain uses TRBV10-1 and TRBJ2-2; D possibly corresponds to TRBD1 (6 bases). The germline CDR1 and CDR2 sequences are WNHNN and SYGVQD (reference sequence). Trimming took 9 bases from V and 2 from J, leaving 13 bases between them. This CDR3 contains 14 residues.